This T cell receptor (beta chain) was sequenced during a study of shared clonotypes between healthy human individuals. TCRdb keeps only in-frame clones here, not all; method: immunoSEQ multiplex PCR. This sample yields over 950,000 clones, of which roughly 80% are seen a single time; roughly 0.9% belongs to the top ten. The CDR3 sequence is 18 residues long. Germline V lookup: CDR1 SGHAT, CDR2 FQNNGV. Trimming shortened V by 0 bases and J by 4 bases, and 19 bases separated the two germline ends. Sample: memory CD4+ T cells from PBMCs. Subset here: CD45RA-negative fraction. The sequence came from a man younger than 35 in good health. Some clones in this sample may be carry-over from other donors' samples. The chain combines TRBV11-2 with TRBJ1-3; tentatively, D is TRBD1 (5 bases). CDR3 DNA sequence: TGTGCCAGCAGCTTAGAGTGGGGGATGGCCATAACCGGAAACACCATATATTTT. Amino acid sequence: CASSLEWGMAITGNTIYF.